The T cell receptor beta chain described here comes from a study of T cell responses to AZD1222 COVID-19 vaccine. The ends were cut back, 6 bases at V and 3 bases at J, with 14 bases in the middle. The germline V gene has CDR1 MNHEY and CDR2 SVGAGI. This CDR3 has 14 amino acids. Method: immunoSEQ multiplex PCR; TCRdb's copy keeps in-frame clones and lacks some. Here the sample spans 150,000 or so clones, roughly 89% being singletons. On this clone: Its antigen is as yet unknown.

Whole-study findings and limits: Spike as a whole was targeted by vaccine-associated CD4 TCRs, dominant at 160-218 and 743-854. Elevations in Spike-specific TCR breadth and depth followed administration of two AZD1222 doses.

The clonotype was recovered from an adult in good health. The sample was peripheral blood, taken on day 0 of AZD1222 vaccination. The rearrangement links TRBV6-5 to TRBJ1-1, with TRBD1 as a possible D gene (5 bases). CDR3 DNA sequence: TGTGCCAGCAGACCCATTCAGGGATACACTGAAGCTTTCTTT. This gives the protein CASRPIQGYTEAFF.